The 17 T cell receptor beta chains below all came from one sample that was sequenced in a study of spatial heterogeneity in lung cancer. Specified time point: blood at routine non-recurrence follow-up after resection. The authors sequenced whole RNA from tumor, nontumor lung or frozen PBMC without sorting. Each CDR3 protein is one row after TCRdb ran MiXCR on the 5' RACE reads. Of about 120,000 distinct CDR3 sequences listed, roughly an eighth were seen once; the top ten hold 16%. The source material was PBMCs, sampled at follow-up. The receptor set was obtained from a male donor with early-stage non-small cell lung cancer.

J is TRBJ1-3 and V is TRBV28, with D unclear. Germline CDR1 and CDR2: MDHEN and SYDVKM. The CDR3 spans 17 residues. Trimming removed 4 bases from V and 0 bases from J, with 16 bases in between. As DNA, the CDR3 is TGTGCCAGCAGTTCAAAGCGAGATGGTTTCTCTGGAAACACCATATATTTT. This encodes CASSSKRDGFSGNTIYF.

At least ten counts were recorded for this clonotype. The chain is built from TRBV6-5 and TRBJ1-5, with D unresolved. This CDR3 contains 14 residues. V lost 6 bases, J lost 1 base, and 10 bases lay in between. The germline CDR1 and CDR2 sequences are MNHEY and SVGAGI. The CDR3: CASRPDWSNQPQHF. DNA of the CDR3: TGTGCCAGCAGACCCGACTGGAGCAATCAGCCCCAGCATTTT.

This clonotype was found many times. CDR3: CSARTFSGNGAYEQYF. CDR3 nucleotides: TGCAGCGCCAGAACATTCTCAGGGAATGGGGCCTACGAGCAGTACTTC. The J gene is TRBJ2-7, the V gene TRBV29-1, with TRBD1 as a possible D gene (5 bases). V lost 7 bases and J lost 2, with 24 bases in between. Germline V gives CDR1 SQVTM, CDR2 ANQGSEA. This CDR3 spans 16 amino acids.

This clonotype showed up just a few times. The CDR3 region is CASVPGTGGNSPLHF. CDR3 nucleotide sequence: TGTGCCAGCGTCCCCGGGACAGGGGGCAATTCACCCCTCCACTTT. The rearrangement uses TRBV28 and TRBJ1-6; 12 nucleotides align to TRBD1. The CDR3 contains 15 residues. The V gene's germline CDR1 is MDHEN and CDR2 SYDVKM. The junction had 6 bases not matched to a gene; V was cut back by 8 bases and J by 7 bases.

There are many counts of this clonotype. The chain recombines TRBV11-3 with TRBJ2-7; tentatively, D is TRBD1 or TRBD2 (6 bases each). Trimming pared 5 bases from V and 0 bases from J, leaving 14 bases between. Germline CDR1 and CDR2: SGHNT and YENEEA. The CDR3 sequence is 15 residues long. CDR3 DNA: TGTGCCAGCAGCCGAGAAGGGGGGCACTCCTACGAGCAGTACTTC. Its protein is CASSREGGHSYEQYF.

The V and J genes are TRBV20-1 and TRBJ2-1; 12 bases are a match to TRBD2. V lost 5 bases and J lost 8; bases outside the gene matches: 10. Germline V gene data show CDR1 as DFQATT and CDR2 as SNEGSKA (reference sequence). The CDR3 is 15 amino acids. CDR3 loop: CSALAGGPELHEQFF. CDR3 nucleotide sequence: TGCAGTGCTCTAGCGGGGGGGCCTGAATTACATGAGCAGTTCTTC.

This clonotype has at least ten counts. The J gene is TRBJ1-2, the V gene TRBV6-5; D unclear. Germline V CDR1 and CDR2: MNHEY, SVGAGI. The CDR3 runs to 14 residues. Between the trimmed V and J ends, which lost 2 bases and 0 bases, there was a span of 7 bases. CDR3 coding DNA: TGTGCCAGCAGTTACGACGGTACTAACTATGGCTACACCTTC. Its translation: CASSYDGTNYGYTF.

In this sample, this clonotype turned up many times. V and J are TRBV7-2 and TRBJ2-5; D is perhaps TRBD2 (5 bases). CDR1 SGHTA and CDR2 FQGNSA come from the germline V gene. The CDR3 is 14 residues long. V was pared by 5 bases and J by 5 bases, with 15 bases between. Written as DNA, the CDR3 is TGTGCCAGCAGCCAAACGGCGGGTCTGGAGACCCAGTACTTC. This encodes CASSQTAGLETQYF.

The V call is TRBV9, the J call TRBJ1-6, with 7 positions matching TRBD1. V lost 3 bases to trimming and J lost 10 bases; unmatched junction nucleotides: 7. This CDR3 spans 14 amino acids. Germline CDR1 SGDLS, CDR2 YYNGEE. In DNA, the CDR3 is TGTGCCAGCAGCGAGGGGGCCGGGCGGTCACCCCTCCACTTT. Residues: CASSEGAGRSPLHF.

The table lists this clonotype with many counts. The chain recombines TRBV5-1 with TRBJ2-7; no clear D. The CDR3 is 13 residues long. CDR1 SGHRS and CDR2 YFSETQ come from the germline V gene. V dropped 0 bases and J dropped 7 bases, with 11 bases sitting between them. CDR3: CASSLVGLFEQYF. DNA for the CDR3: TGCGCCAGCAGCTTGGTTGGGCTTTTTGAGCAGTACTTC.

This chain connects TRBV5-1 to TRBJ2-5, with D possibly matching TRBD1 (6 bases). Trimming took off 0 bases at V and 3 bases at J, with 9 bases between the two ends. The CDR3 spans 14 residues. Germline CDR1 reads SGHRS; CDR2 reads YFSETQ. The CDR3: CASSLATGKETQYF. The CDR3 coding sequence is TGCGCCAGCAGCTTGGCCACAGGGAAAGAGACCCAGTACTTC.

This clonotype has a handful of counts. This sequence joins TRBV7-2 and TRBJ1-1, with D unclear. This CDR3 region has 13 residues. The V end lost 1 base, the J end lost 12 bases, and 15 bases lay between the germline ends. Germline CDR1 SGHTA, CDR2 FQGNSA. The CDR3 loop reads CASSLVTTAKPFF. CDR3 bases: TGTGCCAGCAGCTTAGTGACCACTGCGAAGCCTTTCTTT. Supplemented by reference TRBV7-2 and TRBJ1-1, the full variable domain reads GAGVSQSPSNKVTEKGKDVELRCDPISGHTALYWYRQSLGQGLEFLIYFQGNSAPDKSGLPSDRFSAERTGGSVSTLTIQRTQQEDSAVYLCASSLVTTAKPFFGQGTRLTVV.

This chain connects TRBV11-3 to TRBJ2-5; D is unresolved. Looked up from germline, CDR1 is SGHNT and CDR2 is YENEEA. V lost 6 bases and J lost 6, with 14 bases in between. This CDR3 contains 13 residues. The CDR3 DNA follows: TGTGCCAGCAGGGGCAGGACCGACCAGACCCAGTACTTC. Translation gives CASRGRTDQTQYF.

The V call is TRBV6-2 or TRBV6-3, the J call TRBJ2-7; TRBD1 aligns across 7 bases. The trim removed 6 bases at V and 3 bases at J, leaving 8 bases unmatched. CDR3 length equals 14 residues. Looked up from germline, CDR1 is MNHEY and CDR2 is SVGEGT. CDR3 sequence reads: CASSLDRVYYEQYF. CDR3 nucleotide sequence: TGTGCCAGCAGCCTAGACAGGGTCTACTACGAGCAGTACTTC.

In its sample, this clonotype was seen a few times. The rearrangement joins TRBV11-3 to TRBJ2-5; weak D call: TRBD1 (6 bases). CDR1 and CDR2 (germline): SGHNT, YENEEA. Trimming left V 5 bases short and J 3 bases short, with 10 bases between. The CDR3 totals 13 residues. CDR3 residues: CASSVQGKETQYF. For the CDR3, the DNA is TGTGCCAGCAGCGTACAGGGAAAAGAGACCCAGTACTTC.

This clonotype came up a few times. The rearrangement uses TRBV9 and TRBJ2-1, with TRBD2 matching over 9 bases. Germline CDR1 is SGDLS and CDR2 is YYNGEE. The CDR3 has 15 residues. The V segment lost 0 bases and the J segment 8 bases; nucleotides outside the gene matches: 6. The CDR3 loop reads CASSVDLAGRDEQFF. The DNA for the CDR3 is TGTGCCAGCAGCGTAGACCTAGCGGGGAGGGATGAGCAGTTCTTC.

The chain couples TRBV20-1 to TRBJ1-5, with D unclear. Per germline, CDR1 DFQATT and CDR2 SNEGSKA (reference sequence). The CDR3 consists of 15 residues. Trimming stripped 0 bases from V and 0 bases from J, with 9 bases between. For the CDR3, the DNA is TGCAGTGCTAGAGATGCCAGATATAGCAATCAGCCCCAGCATTTT. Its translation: CSARDARYSNQPQHF.